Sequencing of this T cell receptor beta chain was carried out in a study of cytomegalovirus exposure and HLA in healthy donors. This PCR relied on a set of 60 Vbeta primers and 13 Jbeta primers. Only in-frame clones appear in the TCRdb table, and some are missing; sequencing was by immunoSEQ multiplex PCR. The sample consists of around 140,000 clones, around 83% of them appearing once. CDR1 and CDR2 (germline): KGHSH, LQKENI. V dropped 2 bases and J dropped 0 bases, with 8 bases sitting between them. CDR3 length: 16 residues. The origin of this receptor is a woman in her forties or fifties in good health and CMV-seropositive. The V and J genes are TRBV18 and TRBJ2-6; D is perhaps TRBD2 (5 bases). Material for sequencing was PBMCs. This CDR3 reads CASSPLGSSGANVLTF. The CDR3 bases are TGTGCCAGCTCACCATTGGGGAGCTCTGGGGCCAACGTCCTGACTTTC.